The 23 T cell receptor beta chains below come from one sample, sequenced in a study of CD8+ T cells in alopecia areata. Following RNA extraction, reverse transcription yielded cDNA that acted as the sequencing template. Only in-frame clones appear in the TCRdb table, and some are missing; sequencing was by immunoSEQ multiplex PCR. The data contain 150,000 to 200,000 clones, approximately 60% of them singletons. Sequencing was performed on CD4+ T cells sorted from blood. The receptors shown here come from a human donor in good health.

The V call is TRBV6-5, the J call TRBJ2-7, with 7 bases lining up with TRBD1. The germline V gene encodes CDR1 MNHEY and CDR2 SVGAGI. The CDR3 is 13 amino acids. V was pared by 5 bases and J by 2 bases, with 3 bases of the junction left unmatched. CDR3 nucleotide sequence: TGTGCCAGCAGTCGGACAGGAGCCTACGAGCAGTACTTC. Translation: CASSRTGAYEQYF.

The chain carries TRBV6-5 and TRBJ1-2; D is perhaps TRBD1 (5 bases). Germline assignment: CDR1 MNHEY and CDR2 SVGAGI. This CDR3 has 15 amino acids. With 5 bases removed from V and 8 bases from J, the gap between germline ends came to 21 bases. CDR3 DNA sequence: TGTGCCAGCAGTCTCACATCGCGGGGCCCGAAAGGCTACACCTTC. Amino acids: CASSLTSRGPKGYTF.

This clone appeared a few times. V and J are TRBV28 and TRBJ2-3; tentative D call: TRBD2 (5 bases). Germline values: CDR1 MDHEN, CDR2 SYDVKM. The CDR3 is made up of 16 amino acids. Trimming pared 5 bases from V and 4 bases from J, leaving 19 bases between. CDR3 DNA: TGTGCCAGCAGTACACTGGCGGTCCCAGCGGCAGATACGCAGTATTTT. As protein: CASSTLAVPAADTQYF. The full variable domain, with the rest looked up from reference TRBV28 and TRBJ2-3, is DVKVTQSSRYLVKRTGEKVFLECVQDMDHENMFWYRQDPGLGLRLIYFSYDVKMKEKGDIPEGYSVSREKKERFSLILESASTNQTSMYLCASSTLAVPAADTQYFGPGTRLTVL.

The CDR3 loop reads CASSQPLVGEKGYTF. DNA of the CDR3: TGCGCCAGCAGCCAACCCCTGGTGGGGGAAAAGGGCTACACCTTC. The gene calls are TRBV4-1 and TRBJ1-2; the D gene is possibly TRBD1 (5 bases). V shed 2 bases and J shed 8 bases, with 18 bases lying between them. Germline lookup yields CDR1 MGHRA and CDR2 YSYEKL. There are 15 residues in the CDR3.

V gene TRBV28 combines with J gene TRBJ1-1; TRBD1 matches at 10 bases. This CDR3 has 13 residues. Looked up from germline, CDR1 is MDHEN and CDR2 is SYDVKM. Trimming removed 5 bases from V and 10 bases from J; junction bases left unmatched: 7. The CDR3 here is CASSPDRGRRAFF. For the CDR3, the DNA is TGTGCCAGCAGTCCTGACAGGGGGCGACGAGCTTTCTTT.

V gene TRBV5-1 combines with J gene TRBJ2-4, with 16 bases that match TRBD2. CDR1 is SGHRS and CDR2 is YFSETQ in the germline V gene. CDR3 length equals 18 residues. After removal of 3 bases from V and 8 bases from J, the junction contained 11 bases not matched to a gene. CDR3 sequence reads: CASSSSGTSGRAWDIQYF. DNA for the CDR3: TGCGCCAGCAGCTCCTCCGGGACTAGCGGGAGGGCCTGGGACATTCAGTACTTC.

As DNA, the CDR3 is TGTGCCAGCAGTGGGCGATTTATACAGGGGCAAGAGACCCAGTACTTC. This encodes CASSGRFIQGQETQYF. The chain is built from TRBV25-1 and TRBJ2-5; the match to TRBD1 covers 7 bases. Germline CDR1 MGHDK, CDR2 SYGVNS. J lost 2 bases, V lost 4 bases, and 10 bases had no gene match. This CDR3 comprises 16 residues.

The rearrangement uses TRBV11-2 and TRBJ1-2; D gene uncertain. The V and J ends lost 1 base and 4 bases respectively, with 16 bases between them. CDR1 and CDR2 from the germline V gene are SGHAT and FQNNGV. This CDR3 has 16 amino acids. In DNA, the CDR3 is TGTGCCAGCAGCTTAGCCTTCGGCAGCCTAATCTATGGCTACACCTTC. Protein sequence: CASSLAFGSLIYGYTF.

The chain combines TRBV2 with TRBJ2-7; D is unclear. V lost 8 bases and J lost 1, with 6 bases in between. Germline values: CDR1 SNHLY, CDR2 FYNNEI. The CDR3 length is 11 residues. The DNA of the CDR3 is TGTGCCAGCGGGTCATCCTACGAGCAGTACTTC. Translating gives CASGSSYEQYF.

This chain connects TRBV28 to TRBJ2-5; 10 nucleotides match TRBD2. Per germline, CDR1 MDHEN and CDR2 SYDVKM. There are 14 residues in the CDR3. With 3 bases clipped from V and 7 bases from J, the junction kept 5 bases outside the gene matches. Written as DNA, the CDR3 is TGTGCCAGCAGTTTCCAGCGGGAGGGGACGACCCAGTACTTC. Protein sequence: CASSFQREGTTQYF.

The chain is built from TRBV9 and TRBJ2-1; D is uncertain. The CDR3 totals 14 residues. Trimming removed 0 bases from V and 2 bases from J, with 6 bases in between. Germline assignment: CDR1 SGDLS and CDR2 YYNGEE. Here the CDR3 reads CASSVEVAYNEQFF. The CDR3 DNA is TGTGCCAGCAGCGTAGAAGTGGCCTACAATGAGCAGTTCTTC.

This chain uses TRBV6-6 with TRBJ2-7; D possibly corresponds to TRBD2 (7 bases). This CDR3 region has 13 residues. The ends were cut back, 8 bases at V and 5 bases at J, with 16 bases in the middle. The germline CDR1 and CDR2 sequences are MNHNY and SVGAGI (reference sequence). CDR3 DNA: TGTGCCAGCGGGAGGGGGTCTCGGGACGAGCAGTACTTC. Its translation is CASGRGSRDEQYF.

The chain has TRBV2 and TRBJ2-1; no definite D call. V dropped 7 bases and J dropped 14 bases, with 18 bases sitting between them. In germline, CDR1 is SNHLY, CDR2 FYNNEI. This CDR3 contains 12 residues. CDR3 sequence: CASKGGEMIEFF. The DNA for the CDR3 is TGTGCCAGCAAAGGCGGTGAGATGATAGAGTTCTTC.

Details on this clone: Germline is not matched at one junction end, which may reflect a read error. V is TRBV7-7 and J is TRBJ2-3; D not resolved. The CDR3 has 14 residues. CDR1 is SSHAT and CDR2 is FNYEAQ in the germline V gene (reference sequence). CDR3 loop: CASSLRQGTDTQYF. The CDR3 region has the DNA TGTGCTAGCAGCTTAAGGCAGGGCACAGATACGCAGTATTTT.

This rearrangement joins TRBV23-1 to TRBJ2-5; 7 positions agree with TRBD1. TRBV23-1 is identified as an open reading frame with a role that is uncertain. The length of the CDR3 is 15 residues. V gave up 3 bases and J gave up 7 bases; unmatched junction bases: 11. DNA of the CDR3: TGCGCCAGCAGTCATCAAGGGGACAGCGCGTCGACCCAGTACTTC. Translating gives CASSHQGDSASTQYF.

The chain combines TRBV29-1 with TRBJ2-1; the match to TRBD2 covers 14 bases. With V trimmed by 7 bases and J by 1 base, 9 bases remained unmatched. The CDR3 sequence is 17 residues long. Germline CDR1 reads SQVTM; CDR2 reads ANQGSEA. The chain's CDR3 is CSGQGTSGSASYNEQFF. The CDR3 nucleotides are TGCAGCGGCCAGGGGACTAGCGGGAGTGCGTCCTACAATGAGCAGTTCTTC.

The sample holds a few counts of this clone. CDR3 nucleotides: TGCAGCGTGGCGGCTAGCGGGAGGGGAGAGCAGTTCTTC. It encodes CSVAASGRGEQFF. The chain carries TRBV29-1 and TRBJ2-1, with TRBD2 matching over 12 bases. The CDR3 contains 13 residues. V trimming: 6 bases; J trimming: 10 bases; junction bases outside the gene matches: 7. The germline V gene encodes CDR1 SQVTM and CDR2 ANQGSEA.

The J gene is TRBJ2-3, the V gene TRBV4-2, with 8 bases fitting TRBD2. The length of the CDR3 is 16 residues. Germline CDR1 reads LGHNA; CDR2 reads YNFKEQ. Losses at the gene ends were 6 bases for V and 4 bases for J; bases not matched to a gene: 12. CDR3 DNA: TGTGCCAGCAGTTGGTTCGCGAGCGGGAGCGCAGATACGCAGTATTTT. Protein sequence: CASSWFASGSADTQYF.

The rearrangement joins TRBV5-1 to TRBJ2-4; D gene ambiguous. Trimming removed 3 bases at V and 5 bases at J, with 9 bases between. The CDR3 contains 13 residues. The germline V gene has CDR1 SGHRS and CDR2 YFSETQ. The CDR3 DNA follows: TGCGCCAGCAGCTCTCTCGAGCAAAACATTCAGTACTTC. Protein: CASSSLEQNIQYF.

The chain is built from TRBV5-4 and TRBJ1-2, with D hard to call. Deletions cut 5 bases from V and 8 bases from J, with 13 bases between. CDR1 and CDR2 from the germline V gene are SGHNT and YYREEE (reference sequence). This CDR3 spans 12 amino acids. The CDR3 protein is CASSRESRGYTF. In DNA form, the CDR3 reads TGTGCCAGCAGTAGGGAATCGCGAGGCTACACCTTC.

A single count supports this clone. V gene TRBV4-1 combines with J gene TRBJ1-5; D gene ambiguous. The CDR3 spans 16 residues. The germline V and J ends were trimmed by 3 bases and 4 bases, with 16 bases remaining between them. Germline lookup yields CDR1 MGHRA and CDR2 YSYEKL. Here the CDR3 DNA reads TGCGCCAGCAGCCAGGGGTCGAGGGCACCTAATCAGCCCCAGCATTTT. Translating gives CASSQGSRAPNQPQHF.

This chain joins TRBV6-5 and TRBJ2-5; 8 bases line up with TRBD1. The CDR3 length is 15 residues. V gave up 4 bases and J gave up 0 bases; unmatched junction bases: 4. CDR1 is MNHEY, CDR2 SVGAGI, per germline. The CDR3 DNA sequence: TGTGCCAGCAGTTCCTACAGGGGGAACCAAGAGACCCAGTACTTC. This translates into CASSSYRGNQETQYF.

The chain joins TRBV30 to TRBJ1-2; D is ambiguous. The CDR3 has 14 residues. The V end was cut by 3 bases, the J end by 2 bases, with 13 bases between. CDR1 and CDR2 (germline): GTSNPN, SVGIG (reference sequence). The chain's CDR3 is CAWRFNGPNYGYTF. The CDR3 nucleotides are TGTGCCTGGAGGTTTAACGGGCCAAACTATGGCTACACCTTC.